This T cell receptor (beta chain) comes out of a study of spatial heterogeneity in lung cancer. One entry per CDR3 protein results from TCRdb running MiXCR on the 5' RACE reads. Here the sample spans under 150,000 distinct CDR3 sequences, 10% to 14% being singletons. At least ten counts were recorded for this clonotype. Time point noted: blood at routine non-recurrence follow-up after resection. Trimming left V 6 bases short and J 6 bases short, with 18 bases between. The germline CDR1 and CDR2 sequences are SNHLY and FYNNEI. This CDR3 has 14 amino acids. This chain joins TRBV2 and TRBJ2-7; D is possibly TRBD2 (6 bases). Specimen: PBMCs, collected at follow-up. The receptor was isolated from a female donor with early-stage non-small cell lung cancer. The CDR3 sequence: CASSDENGAGEQYF. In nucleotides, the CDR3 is TGTGCCAGCAGCGATGAGAACGGAGCGGGCGAGCAGTACTTC.